A selection of T cell receptor beta chains follows, all from one sample in a study of blood T cell repertoires in COVID-19. Generated by immunoSEQ multiplex PCR, the TCRdb table keeps only in-frame clones and is missing some. The sample includes some 110,000 clones, 65% to 80% of them seen just once. Sequencing was performed on peripheral blood. The source of these receptors is a man in his sixties or seventies with acute or convalescent COVID-19. CDR3s include the opening cysteine and the closing phenylalanine or tryptophan. A D gene is named only where the DNA matches it firmly. Where a row states a size, it is once, few, many or the class of an expanded clone; other rows omit it.

TRBD2 | TRBJ2-5 | TRBV5-4 | . | TGTGCCAGCAGCCAACTCCTAGCGGGTCAACAAGAGACCCAGTACTTC | CASSQLLAGQQETQYF
TRBD1 | TRBJ1-2 | TRBV7-9 | . | TGTGCCAGCAGCTTGACAGGGGCCTCCAACTATGGCTACACCTTC | CASSLTGASNYGYTF
TRBD1 | TRBJ2-2 | TRBV5-1 | once | TGCGCCAGCAGCCCCCCGACAGGGACCGGGGAGCTGTTTTTT | CASSPPTGTGELFF
TRBD2 | TRBJ2-2 | TRBV19 | . | TGTGCCAGTAGCCGGACTAGCGGGTACGCCCGGGAGCTGTTTTTT | CASSRTSGYARELFF
TRBD1 | TRBJ1-1 | TRBV10-3 | . | TGTGCCTCAACACAGGGGATGAACACTGAAGCTTTCTTT | CASTQGMNTEAFF
. | TRBJ2-1 | TRBV28 | . | TGTGCCAGCAGTTCCATTGGCGGCTCCTACAATGAGCAGTTCTTC | CASSSIGGSYNEQFF
. | TRBJ2-5 | TRBV7-9 | once | TGTGCCAGCAGCTTAGCCAGGGCCGGGACCCAGTACTTC | CASSLARAGTQYF
TRBD2 | TRBJ2-1 | TRBV7-2 | . | TGTGCCAGCACACTGGCCGGGACTAGTAGTTACAATGAGCAGTTCTTC | CASTLAGTSSYNEQFF
. | TRBJ2-6 | TRBV11-2 | few | TGTGCCAGCAGCCCTACCATTACCCGCTCTGGGGCCAACGTCCTGACTTTC | CASSPTITRSGANVLTF
TRBD1 | TRBJ2-1 | TRBV2 | . | TGTGCCAGCCAAAGGGACAGGGGAGCTAGCCTCATTTTTTACAATGAGCAGTTCTTC | CASQRDRGASLIFYNEQFF
TRBD1 | TRBJ1-1 | TRBV2 | . | TGTGCCAGCACCCCGGGACAGAAGACTTTCTTT | CASTPGQKTFF
TRBD1 | TRBJ1-1 | TRBV7-2 | . | TGTGCCAGCAGCACTAGACAGGGCACTGAAGCTTTCTTT | CASSTRQGTEAFF
TRBD2 | TRBJ2-7 | TRBV5-1 | . | TGCGCCAGCAGCTTGGAGCTAGCGGGAGCGTACGAGCAGTACTTC | CASSLELAGAYEQYF
. | TRBJ2-3 | TRBV19 | . | TGTGCCAGTAGTATTTCTCGGGGGGCAGGGGATACGCAGTATTTT | CASSISRGAGDTQYF